This T cell receptor beta chain was observed in a study of blood T cell repertoires in COVID-19. V shed 5 bases, J shed 5 bases, and the junction held 9 bases outside the gene matches. CDR3 length: 14 amino acids. From germline, CDR1 is SGDLS and CDR2 YYNGEE. Some clones are missing from TCRdb's copy, which holds only in-frame ones; the method was immunoSEQ multiplex PCR. Of around 19,000 clones in the sample, 87% were seen once. The sequenced sample consisted of peripheral blood. This chain uses TRBV9 with TRBJ1-1; TRBD1 matches at 7 bases. This clonotype was obtained from a human donor in a cohort sampled during active COVID-19. The donor label of this sample is uncertain. The CDR3: CASSQGQARTEAFF. As DNA, the CDR3 is TGTGCCAGCAGTCAAGGACAGGCACGGACTGAAGCTTTCTTT.